What follows describes a single T cell receptor beta chain. This sample is drawn from a study of identical twins. V lost 5 bases and J 10 bases, leaving 15 bases between the germline ends. The CDR3 has 12 amino acids. CDR1 is DFQATT and CDR2 is SNEGSKA in the germline V gene (reference sequence). TCRdb analysed the 5' RACE reads with MiXCR anew, one entry per CDR3 protein. The sample consists of 200,000 to 300,000 distinct CDR3 sequences, 10% to 15% of them appearing once. These data are also associated with another study on yellow fever vaccine responses in identical twins.

The material sequenced was memory (CD45RO+) T cells sorted from blood. This TCR was sampled from a woman between 18 and 29 years old in good health. The V and J genes are TRBV20-1 and TRBJ2-1; D unresolved. DNA of the CDR3: TGCAGTGCTCAAAAACTTAATACGGAGCAGTTCTTC. This encodes CSAQKLNTEQFF.